The following is a TCR beta chain sequence with its context. V gave up 3 bases and J gave up 1 base, with 16 bases separating them. Germline V gene data show CDR1 as SGHDT and CDR2 as YYEEEE. This CDR3 region has 16 residues. The data were obtained in a study of blood T cell repertoires in COVID-19. Study as a whole: COVID-19 samples, acute and convalescent, were from the United States, Italy and Spain. PBMCs, B-cell-depleted T cells, or T cells were the source of the cDNA or gDNA that made up the material.

Original processing methods: Nucleated cell number was recorded as an estimate derived from reference gene primer amplification. The table came from immunoSEQ multiplex PCR; TCRdb's copy has only in-frame clones and leaves some out. V, J and clone size are those of that table, while D and trimming were read from the DNA. The data hold tens of thousands of clones, with almost 90% observed a single time. The chain links TRBV5-6 to TRBJ1-2; D is possibly TRBD1 (6 bases). The TCR originated in a man aged 60 to 69 with active COVID-19. Specimen: peripheral blood. The CDR3 sequence is CASSWKRTVINYGYTF. CDR3 nucleotides: TGTGCCAGCAGCTGGAAAAGGACAGTCATTAACTATGGCTACACCTTC.